This T cell receptor (beta chain) was recovered during a study of T cells in Graves' hyperthyroidism and ophthalmopathy. General observations from the study: Separation of ophthalmopathy from stable hyperthyroidism was achieved by a 13 V-J model. Among thyroid clonotypes expanded above 0.001, most also appeared in blood.

Details on this clonotype: Its antigen is as yet unknown.

Amplification targeted TCR beta CDR3 regions from RNA transcripts. HTBI primers were used for first-round RT-PCR of the TCR CDR3. In TCRdb, the multiplex PCR reads were re-called with MiXCR into one record per CDR3 protein. The data contain roughly 570,000 distinct CDR3 sequences, around 45% of them singletons. This CDR3 has 13 amino acids. Trimming took 0 bases from V and 6 from J, leaving 5 bases between them. CDR1 and CDR2 (germline): LNHNV, YYDKDF (reference sequence). V usage is TRBV15 and J usage is TRBJ2-2; unclear D gene. The receptor's source is an adult woman with Graves' disease, either hyperthyroidism or ophthalmopathy (not recorded which). What was sequenced was peripheral blood or thyroid tissue (not recorded which). CDR3 sequence reads: CATSRDGAGELFF. The CDR3 DNA reads TGTGCCACCAGCAGAGATGGGGCCGGGGAGCTGTTTTTT.